This T cell receptor (beta chain) is from a study of control samples from healthy donors and cancer patients. Libraries were prepared by immunoSEQ multiplex PCR; TCRdb keeps only in-frame clonotypes and omits some of them. The data show tens of thousands of clones, roughly 93% seen once. This CDR3 contains 15 residues. V lost 0 bases, J lost 2 bases, and 5 bases lay in between. Per germline, CDR1 SGHTA and CDR2 FQGNSA. The clonotype originates from a woman aged 45-65 years with head and neck cancer. The specimen sequenced was PBMCs. This chain uses TRBV7-2 with TRBJ2-6; no reliable D call. The CDR3, as DNA: TGTGCCAGCAGCTTAGCTGGGGCTGGGGCCAACGTCCTGACTTTC. It is translated as CASSLAGAGANVLTF.